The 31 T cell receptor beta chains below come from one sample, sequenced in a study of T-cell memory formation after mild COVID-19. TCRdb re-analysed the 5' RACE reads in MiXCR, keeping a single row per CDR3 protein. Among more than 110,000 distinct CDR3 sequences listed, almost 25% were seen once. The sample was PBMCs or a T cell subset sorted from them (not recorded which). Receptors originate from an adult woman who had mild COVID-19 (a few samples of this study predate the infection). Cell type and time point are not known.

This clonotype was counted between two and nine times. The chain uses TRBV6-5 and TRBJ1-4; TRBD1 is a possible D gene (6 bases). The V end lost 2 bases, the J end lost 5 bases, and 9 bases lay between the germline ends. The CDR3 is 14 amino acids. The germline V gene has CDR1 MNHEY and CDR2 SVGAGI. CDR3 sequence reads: CASSYGQRNEKLFF. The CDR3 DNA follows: TGTGCCAGCAGTTACGGACAGAGAAATGAAAAACTGTTTTTT.

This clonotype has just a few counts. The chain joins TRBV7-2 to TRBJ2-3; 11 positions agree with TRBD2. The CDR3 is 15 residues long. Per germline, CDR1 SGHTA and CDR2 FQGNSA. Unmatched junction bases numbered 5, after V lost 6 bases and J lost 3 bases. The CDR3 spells CASSILAGVTDTQYF. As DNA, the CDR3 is TGTGCCAGCAGTATACTAGCGGGAGTAACAGATACGCAGTATTTT.

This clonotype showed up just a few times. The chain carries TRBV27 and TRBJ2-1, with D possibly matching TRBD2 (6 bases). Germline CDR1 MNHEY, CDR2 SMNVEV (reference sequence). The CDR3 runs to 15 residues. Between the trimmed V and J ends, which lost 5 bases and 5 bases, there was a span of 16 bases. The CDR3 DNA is TGTGCCAGCAGTCGAGGGACTTCGGGGGACAATGAGCAGTTCTTC. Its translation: CASSRGTSGDNEQFF.

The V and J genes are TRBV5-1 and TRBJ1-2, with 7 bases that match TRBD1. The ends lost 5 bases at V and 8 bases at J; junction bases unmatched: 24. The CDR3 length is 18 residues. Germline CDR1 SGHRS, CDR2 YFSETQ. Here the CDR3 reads CASRPWDSLAMGVDGYTF. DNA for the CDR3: TGCGCCAGCAGACCCTGGGACAGTCTCGCTATGGGTGTCGACGGCTACACCTTC.

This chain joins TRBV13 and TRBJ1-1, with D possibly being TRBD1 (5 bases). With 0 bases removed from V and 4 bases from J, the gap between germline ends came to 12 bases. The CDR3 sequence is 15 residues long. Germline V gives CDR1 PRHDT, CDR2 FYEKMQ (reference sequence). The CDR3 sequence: CASSLGPGQVTEAFF. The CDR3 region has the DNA TGTGCCAGCAGCTTAGGCCCGGGGCAGGTCACTGAAGCTTTCTTT.

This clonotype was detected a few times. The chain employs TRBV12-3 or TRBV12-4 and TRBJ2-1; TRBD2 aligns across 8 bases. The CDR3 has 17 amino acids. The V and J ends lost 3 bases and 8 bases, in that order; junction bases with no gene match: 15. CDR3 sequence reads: CASSFPTPGLEVDEQFF. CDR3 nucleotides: TGTGCCAGCAGTTTCCCGACACCGGGACTAGAGGTGGATGAGCAGTTCTTC.

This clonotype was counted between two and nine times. This CDR3 reads CASSYRGFNEQYF. The CDR3 DNA is TGTGCCAGCAGTTACAGGGGGTTTAACGAGCAGTACTTC. The gene calls are TRBV6-5 and TRBJ2-7, with D tentatively TRBD1 (6 bases). This CDR3 has 13 residues. CDR1 and CDR2 from the germline V gene are MNHEY and SVGAGI. Trimming cost V 2 bases and J 5 bases, with 10 bases left between them.

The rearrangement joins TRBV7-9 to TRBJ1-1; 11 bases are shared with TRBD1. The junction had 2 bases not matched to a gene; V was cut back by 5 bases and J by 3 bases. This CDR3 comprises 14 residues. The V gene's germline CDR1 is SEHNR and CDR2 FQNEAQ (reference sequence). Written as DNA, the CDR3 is TGTGCCAGCAGCGGGACAGGGGGTTACACTGAAGCTTTCTTT. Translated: CASSGTGGYTEAFF.

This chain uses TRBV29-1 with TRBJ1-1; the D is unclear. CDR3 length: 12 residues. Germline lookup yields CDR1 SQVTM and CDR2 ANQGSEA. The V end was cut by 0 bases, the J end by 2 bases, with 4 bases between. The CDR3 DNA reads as TGCAGCGTTGAAGATTACAACACTGAAGCTTTCTTT. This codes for CSVEDYNTEAFF.

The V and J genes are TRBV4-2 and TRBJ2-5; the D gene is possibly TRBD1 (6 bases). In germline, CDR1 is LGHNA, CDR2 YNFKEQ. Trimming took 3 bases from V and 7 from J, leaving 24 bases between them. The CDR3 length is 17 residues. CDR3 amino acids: CASSHKDTPRGEGTQYF. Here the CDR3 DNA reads TGTGCCAGCAGCCACAAAGATACCCCCAGGGGAGAGGGGACCCAGTACTTC.

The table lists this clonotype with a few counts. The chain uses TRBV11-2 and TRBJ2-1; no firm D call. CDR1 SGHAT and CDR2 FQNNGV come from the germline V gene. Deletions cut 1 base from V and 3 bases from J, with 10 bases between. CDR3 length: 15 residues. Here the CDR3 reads CASSLGVGYYNEQFF. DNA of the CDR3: TGTGCCAGCAGCTTAGGTGTGGGGTACTACAATGAGCAGTTCTTC.

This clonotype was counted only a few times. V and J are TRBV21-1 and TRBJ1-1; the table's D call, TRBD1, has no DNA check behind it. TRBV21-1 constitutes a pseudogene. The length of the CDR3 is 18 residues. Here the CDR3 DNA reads TGTGCCAGCAGCAAAGGCCCGGAGCGGCGGGGTCGGGGCACTGAAGCTTTCTTT. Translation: CASSKGPERRGRGTEAFF.

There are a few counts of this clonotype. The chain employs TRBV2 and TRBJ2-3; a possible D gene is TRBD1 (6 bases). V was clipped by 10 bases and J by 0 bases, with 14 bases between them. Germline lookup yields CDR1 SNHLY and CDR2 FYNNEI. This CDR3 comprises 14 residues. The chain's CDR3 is CATWTVTSTDTQYF. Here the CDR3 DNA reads TGTGCCACCTGGACAGTTACTAGCACAGATACGCAGTATTTT.

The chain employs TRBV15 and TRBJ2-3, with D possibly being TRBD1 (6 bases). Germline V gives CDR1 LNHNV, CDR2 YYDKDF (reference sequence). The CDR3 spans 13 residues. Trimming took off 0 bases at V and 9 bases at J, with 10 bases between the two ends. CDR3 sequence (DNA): TGTGCCACCAGCAGAGATTCAGGGGACACGCAGTATTTT. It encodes CATSRDSGDTQYF.

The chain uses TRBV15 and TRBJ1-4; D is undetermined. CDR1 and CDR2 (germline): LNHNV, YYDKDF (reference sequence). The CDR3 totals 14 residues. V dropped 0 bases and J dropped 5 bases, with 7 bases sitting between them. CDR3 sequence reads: CATSRDRKNEKLFF. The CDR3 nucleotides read TGTGCCACCAGCAGAGACCGGAAGAATGAAAAACTGTTTTTT.

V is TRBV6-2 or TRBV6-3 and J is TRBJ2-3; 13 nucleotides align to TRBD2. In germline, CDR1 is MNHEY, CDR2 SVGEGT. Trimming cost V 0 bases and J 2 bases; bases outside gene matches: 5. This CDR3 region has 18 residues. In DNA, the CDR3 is TGTGCCAGCAGTTACTCACGGACTAGCGGGAGCTTCACAGATACGCAGTATTTT. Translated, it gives CASSYSRTSGSFTDTQYF.

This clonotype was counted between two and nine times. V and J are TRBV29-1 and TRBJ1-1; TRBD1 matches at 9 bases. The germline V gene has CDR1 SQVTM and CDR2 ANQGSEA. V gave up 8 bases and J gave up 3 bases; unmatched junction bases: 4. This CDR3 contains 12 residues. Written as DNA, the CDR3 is TGCAGCTCGAGGGACAGGGACACTGAAGCTTTCTTT. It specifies CSSRDRDTEAFF.

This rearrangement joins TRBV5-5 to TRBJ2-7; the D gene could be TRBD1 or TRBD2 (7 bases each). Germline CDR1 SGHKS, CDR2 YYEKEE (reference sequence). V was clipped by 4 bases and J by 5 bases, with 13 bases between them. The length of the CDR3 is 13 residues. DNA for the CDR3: TGTGCCAGCAGCGGGGCAGGGGGGGACGAGCAGTACTTC. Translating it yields CASSGAGGDEQYF. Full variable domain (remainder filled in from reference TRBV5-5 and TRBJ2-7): DAGVTQSPTHLIKTRGQQVTLRCSPISGHKSVSWYQQVLGQGPQFIFQYYEKEERGRGNFPDRFSARQFPNYSSELNVNALLLGDSALYLCASSGAGGDEQYFGPGTRLTVT.

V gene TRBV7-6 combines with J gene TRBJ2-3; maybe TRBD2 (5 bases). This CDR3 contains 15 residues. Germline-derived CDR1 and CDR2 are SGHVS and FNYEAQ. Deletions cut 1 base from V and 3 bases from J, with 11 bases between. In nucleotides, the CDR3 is TGTGCCAGCAGCTTAGGGGCCGAGGGAACAGATACGCAGTATTTT. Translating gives CASSLGAEGTDTQYF.

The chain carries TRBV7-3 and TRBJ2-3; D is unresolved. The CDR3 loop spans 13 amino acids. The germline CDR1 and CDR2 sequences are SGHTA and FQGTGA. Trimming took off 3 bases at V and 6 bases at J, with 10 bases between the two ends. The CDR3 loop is CASSFLGSDTQYF. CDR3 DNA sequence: TGTGCCAGCAGCTTCCTAGGGTCGGATACGCAGTATTTT.

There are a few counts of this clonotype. CDR3 DNA: TGTGCCAGCAGCCTTCTGGGCGGGGGGGCTACAGATACGCAGTATTTT. Translating gives CASSLLGGGATDTQYF. The rearrangement links TRBV7-2 to TRBJ2-3; the match to TRBD2 covers 9 bases. J lost 3 bases, V lost 5 bases, and 9 bases had no gene match. This CDR3 contains 16 residues. Germline V lookup: CDR1 SGHTA, CDR2 FQGNSA.

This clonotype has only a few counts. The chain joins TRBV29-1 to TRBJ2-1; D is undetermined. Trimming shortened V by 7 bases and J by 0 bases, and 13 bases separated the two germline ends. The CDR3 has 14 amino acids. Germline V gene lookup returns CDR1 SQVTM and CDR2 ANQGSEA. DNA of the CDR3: TGCAGCGGGTTAGCTGCTAGCTCCTACAATGAGCAGTTCTTC. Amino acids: CSGLAASSYNEQFF.

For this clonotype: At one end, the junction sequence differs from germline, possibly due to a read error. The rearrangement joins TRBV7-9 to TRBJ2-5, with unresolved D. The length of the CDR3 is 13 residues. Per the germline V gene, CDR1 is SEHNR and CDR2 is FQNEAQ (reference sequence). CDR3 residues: CASSLVPRETQHF. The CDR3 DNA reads TGTGCCAGCAGCTTAGTTCCCCGAGAGACCCAGCACTTC. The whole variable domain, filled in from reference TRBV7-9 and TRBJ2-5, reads DTGVSQNPRHKITKRGQNVTFRCDPISEHNRLYWYRQTLGQGPEFLTYFQNEAQLEKSRLLSDRFSAERPKGSFSTLEIQRTEQGDSAMYLCASSLVPRETQHFGPGTRLLVL.

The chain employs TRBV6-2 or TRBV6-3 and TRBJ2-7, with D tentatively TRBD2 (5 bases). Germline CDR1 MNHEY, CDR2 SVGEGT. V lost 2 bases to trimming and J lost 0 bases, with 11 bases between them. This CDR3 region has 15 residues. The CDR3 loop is CASSYRRGYSYEQYF. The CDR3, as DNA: TGTGCCAGCAGTTACCGTCGGGGATACTCCTACGAGCAGTACTTC.

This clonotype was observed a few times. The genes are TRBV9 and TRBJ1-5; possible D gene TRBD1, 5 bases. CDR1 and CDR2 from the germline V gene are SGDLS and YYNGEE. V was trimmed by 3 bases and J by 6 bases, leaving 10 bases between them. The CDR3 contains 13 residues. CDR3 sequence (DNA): TGTGCCAGCAGCGAGTTGGGGGGTCAGCCCCAGCATTTT. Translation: CASSELGGQPQHF.

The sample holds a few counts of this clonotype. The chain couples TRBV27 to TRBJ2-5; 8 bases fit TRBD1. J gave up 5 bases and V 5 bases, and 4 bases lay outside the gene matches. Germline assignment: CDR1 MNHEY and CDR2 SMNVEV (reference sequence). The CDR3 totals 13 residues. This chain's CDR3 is CASSMWTGETQYF. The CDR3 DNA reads TGTGCCAGCAGTATGTGGACAGGGGAGACCCAGTACTTC.

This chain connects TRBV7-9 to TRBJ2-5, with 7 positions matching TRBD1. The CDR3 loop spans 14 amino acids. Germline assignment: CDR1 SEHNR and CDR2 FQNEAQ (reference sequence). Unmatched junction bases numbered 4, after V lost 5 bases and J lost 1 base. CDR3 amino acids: CASSLGQVQETQYF. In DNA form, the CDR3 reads TGTGCCAGCAGCCTCGGACAGGTCCAAGAGACCCAGTACTTC.

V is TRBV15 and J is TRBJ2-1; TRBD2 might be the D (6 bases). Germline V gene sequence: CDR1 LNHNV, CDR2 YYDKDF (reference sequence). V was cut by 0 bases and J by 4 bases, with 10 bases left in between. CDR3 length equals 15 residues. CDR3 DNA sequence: TGTGCCACCAGCAGAGATACCCGGGAGTACAATGAGCAGTTCTTC. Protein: CATSRDTREYNEQFF.

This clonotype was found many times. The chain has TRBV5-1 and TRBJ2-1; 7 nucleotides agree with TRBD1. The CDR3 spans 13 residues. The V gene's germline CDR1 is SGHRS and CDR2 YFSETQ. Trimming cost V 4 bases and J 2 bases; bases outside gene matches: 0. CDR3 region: CASSGTAYNEQFF. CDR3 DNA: TGCGCCAGCAGCGGGACAGCCTACAATGAGCAGTTCTTC.

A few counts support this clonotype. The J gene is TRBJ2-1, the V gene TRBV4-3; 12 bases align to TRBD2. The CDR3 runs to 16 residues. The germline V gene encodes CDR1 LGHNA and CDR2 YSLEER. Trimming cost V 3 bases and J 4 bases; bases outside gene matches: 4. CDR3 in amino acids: CASSHGLAGLYNEQFF. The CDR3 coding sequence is TGCGCCAGCAGCCACGGACTAGCGGGGTTGTACAATGAGCAGTTCTTC.

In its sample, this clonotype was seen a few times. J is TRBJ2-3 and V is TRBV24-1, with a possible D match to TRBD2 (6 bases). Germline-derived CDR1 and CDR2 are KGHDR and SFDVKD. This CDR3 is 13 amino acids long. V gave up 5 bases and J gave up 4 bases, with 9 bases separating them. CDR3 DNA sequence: TGTGCCACCAGTGCCCTAGCGTCAGATACGCAGTATTTT. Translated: CATSALASDTQYF.